What follows are 8 T cell receptor beta chains derived from one specimen sequenced in a study of T cell responses to AZD1222 COVID-19 vaccine. Profiled with immunoSEQ multiplex PCR; TCRdb holds only in-frame clones, not every one. The profile shows more than 110,000 clones, about 92% of them singletons. The sequencing here drew on peripheral blood, taken 28 days after the second AZD1222 dose. The source of these receptors is an adult who received the AZD1222 COVID-19 vaccine.

This rearrangement joins TRBV18 to TRBJ2-3, with D unclear. The V end was cut by 5 bases, the J end by 0 bases, with 6 bases between. The CDR3 sequence is 13 residues long. Germline V gene sequence: CDR1 KGHSH, CDR2 LQKENI. The CDR3 is CASSGESTDTQYF. The CDR3 DNA reads as TGTGCCAGCTCAGGGGAAAGCACAGATACGCAGTATTTT. Filled out from reference TRBV18 and TRBJ2-3, the complete variable domain reads NAGVMQNPRHLVRRRGQEARLRCSPMKGHSHVYWYRQLPEEGLKFMVYLQKENIIDESGMPKERFSAEFPKEGPSILRIQQVVRGDSAAYFCASSGESTDTQYFGPGTRLTVL.

The chain recombines TRBV7-3 with TRBJ2-1, with 14 bases matching TRBD2. V dropped 5 bases and J dropped 3; count of bases not matched to a gene: 6. From germline, CDR1 is SGHTA and CDR2 FQGTGA. The CDR3 totals 17 residues. The CDR3 DNA follows: TGTGCCAGCAGCCCTTCCGGGACTAGCGGGAGCTACAATGAGCAGTTCTTC. Translated: CASSPSGTSGSYNEQFF. Full variable domain (rest looked up from reference TRBV7-3 and TRBJ2-1): GAGVSQTPSNKVTEKGKYVELRCDPISGHTALYWYRQSLGQGPEFLIYFQGTGAADDSGLPNDRFFAVRPEGSVSTLKIQRTERGDSAVYLCASSPSGTSGSYNEQFFGPGTRLTVL.

The gene calls are TRBV7-3 and TRBJ2-6; 8 bases are a match to TRBD2. Per germline, CDR1 SGHTA and CDR2 FQGTGA. Trimming removed 9 bases from V and 0 bases from J; junction bases left unmatched: 13. The CDR3 length is 18 residues. CDR3 in amino acids: CASKPRGGTVSGANVLTF. The CDR3 DNA sequence: TGTGCCAGTAAACCCCGGGGGGGTACCGTCTCTGGGGCCAACGTCCTGACTTTC.

This clone was seen only a few times. The J gene is TRBJ1-1, the V gene TRBV27; D is unresolved. V lost 2 bases and J lost 5, with 12 bases in between. The CDR3 is 14 amino acids. The germline V gene has CDR1 MNHEY and CDR2 SMNVEV (reference sequence). The CDR3 loop reads CASSLANGRTEAFF. CDR3 coding DNA: TGTGCCAGCAGTTTAGCGAACGGGAGAACTGAAGCTTTCTTT.

The chain joins TRBV5-6 to TRBJ1-4; D perhaps matches TRBD1 (6 bases). The CDR3 is made up of 15 amino acids. V lost 2 bases to trimming and J lost 8 bases, with 16 bases between them. From germline, CDR1 is SGHDT and CDR2 YYEEEE. The CDR3 bases are TGTGCCAGCAGCTTATCCTCCACAGGGTGGGAAAAACTGTTTTTT. It encodes CASSLSSTGWEKLFF. Full variable domain (remainder filled in from reference TRBV5-6 and TRBJ1-4): DAGVTQSPTHLIKTRGQQVTLRCSPKSGHDTVSWYQQALGQGPQFIFQYYEEEERQRGNFPDRFSGHQFPNYSSELNVNALLLGDSALYLCASSLSSTGWEKLFFGSGTQLSVL.

V usage is TRBV11-3 and J usage is TRBJ2-5, with 13 bases that match TRBD2. The V and J ends lost 4 bases and 4 bases, in that order; junction bases with no gene match: 3. Per germline, CDR1 SGHNT and CDR2 YENEEA. CDR3 size: 15 residues. The CDR3 bases are TGTGCCAGCAGCTGGACTAGCGGGAGTGGAGAGACCCAGTACTTC. Translated, it gives CASSWTSGSGETQYF.

The genes are TRBV7-9 and TRBJ1-2, with D possibly being TRBD1 (6 bases). V shed 6 bases and J shed 4 bases, with 12 bases lying between them. Germline V gene lookup returns CDR1 SEHNR and CDR2 FQNEAQ (reference sequence). CDR3 length equals 13 residues. The CDR3 DNA reads TGTGCCAGCAGTCGACAGGTGCCCTATGGCTACACCTTC. It is translated as CASSRQVPYGYTF.

CDR3: CSVPGTGDLSEQYF. The CDR3 DNA sequence: TGCAGCGTCCCCGGGACAGGCGATTTGAGCGAGCAGTACTTC. The chain joins TRBV29-1 to TRBJ2-7; 8 nucleotides line up with TRBD1. This CDR3 is 14 amino acids long. The germline V gene has CDR1 SQVTM and CDR2 ANQGSEA. The trim removed 6 bases at V and 6 bases at J, leaving 13 bases unmatched.